This record covers a single TCR beta chain. Its matching antigen is unknown. This record belongs to a study of CD8 T cells in ankylosing spondylitis. Findings and limits, study-wide: Characteristic, it appeared, of ankylosing spondylitis blood was a TCR beta motif of roughly 8 highly homologous variants. Researchers reportedly found disease-linked clones significantly enriched in matched ankylosing spondylitis synovial fluid.

As the method for making TCR beta libraries, quantitative 5'-RACE with molecular barcodes was used. In TCRdb, the 5' RACE reads were re-called with MiXCR into one record per CDR3 protein. The sample shows approximately 140,000 distinct CDR3 sequences, more than 15% of them seen only once. Germline V CDR1 and CDR2: KGHDR, SFDVKD. J lost 9 bases, V lost 8 bases, and 5 bases had no gene match. The CDR3 is made up of 13 amino acids. Sequenced sample: blood, either unsorted or a sorted T cell fraction (not recorded which). The sequence was collected from a male donor with ankylosing spondylitis. The chain employs TRBV24-1 and TRBJ2-1, with 11 bases aligning to TRBD1. The CDR3 DNA sequence: TGTGCCACCAACACGGGACAGGGGGTTGAGCAGTTCTTC. This sequence encodes CATNTGQGVEQFF.